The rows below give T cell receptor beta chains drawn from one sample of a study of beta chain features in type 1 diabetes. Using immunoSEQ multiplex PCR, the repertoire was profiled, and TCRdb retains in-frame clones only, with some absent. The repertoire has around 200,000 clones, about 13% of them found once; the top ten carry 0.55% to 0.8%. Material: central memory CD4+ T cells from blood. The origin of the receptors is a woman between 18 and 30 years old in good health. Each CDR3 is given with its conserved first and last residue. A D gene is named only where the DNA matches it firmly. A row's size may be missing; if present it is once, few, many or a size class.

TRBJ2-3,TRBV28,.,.,TGTGCCAGCAGTTTATATGGACGGGGTAGCACAGATACGCAGTATTTT,CASSLYGRGSTDTQYF
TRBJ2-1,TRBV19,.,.,TGTGCCACGAAGGGGCAGTACAATGAGCAGTTCTTC,CATKGQYNEQFF
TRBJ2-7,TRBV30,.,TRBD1,TGTGCCTGGAGTCCCATACCAGACAGGGTCTACGAGCAGTACTTC,CAWSPIPDRVYEQYF
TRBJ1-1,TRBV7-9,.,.,TGTGCCAGCAGCTTAGGCAGGGTTAATGAAGCTTTCTTT,CASSLGRVNEAFF
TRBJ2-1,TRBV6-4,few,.,TGTGCCAGCAGTGTACTCCTAGAAACTGAGCAGTTCTTC,CASSVLLETEQFF
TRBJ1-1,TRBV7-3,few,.,TGTGCCAGCAGCGAGGGTAGTTGGAACACTGAAGCTTTCTTT,CASSEGSWNTEAFF
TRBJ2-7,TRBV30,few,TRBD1,TGTGCCTGGTTGAGACAGGGCGGATCCTACGAGCAGTACTTC,CAWLRQGGSYEQYF
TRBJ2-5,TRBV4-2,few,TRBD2,TGTGCCAGCAGCCAAGATCCCTTAGCGGGAGGGCAGGGGACCCAGTACTTC,CASSQDPLAGGQGTQYF
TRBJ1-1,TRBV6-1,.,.,TGTGCCAGCAGTGAGAGGTCGGGGGACACTGAAGCTTTCTTT,CASSERSGDTEAFF
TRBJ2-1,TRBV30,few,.,TGTGCCTGGAGTCGGTTAGTTCACTACAATGAGCAGTTCTTC,CAWSRLVHYNEQFF
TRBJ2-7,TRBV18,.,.,TGTGCCAGCTCACCACCGGGGCCTGAGGACATGTCAAAGGGAGAGCAGTACTTC,CASSPPGPEDMSKGEQYF
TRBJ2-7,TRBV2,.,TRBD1,TGTGCCAGCAATTTGGACAGGTTGCACTACGAGCAGTACTTC,CASNLDRLHYEQYF
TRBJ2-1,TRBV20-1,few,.,TGCAGTGTTCAGAACTACAATGAGCAGTTCTTC,CSVQNYNEQFF
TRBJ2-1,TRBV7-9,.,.,TGTGCCAGCAGCGAGAGCGCCGCCTACAATGAGCAGTTCTTC,CASSESAAYNEQFF
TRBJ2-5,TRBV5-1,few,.,TGCGCCAGCAGCCTACGACAGTTGGAGACCCAGTACTTC,CASSLRQLETQYF
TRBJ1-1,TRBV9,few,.,TGTGCCAGCAGCGTAGCAGGGGCTAGGAACACTGAAGCTTTCTTT,CASSVAGARNTEAFF
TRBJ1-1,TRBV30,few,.,TGTGCCTGGAGTAGGGAGGGAGGCACTGAAGCTTTCTTT,CAWSREGGTEAFF
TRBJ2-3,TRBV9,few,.,TGTGCCAGCAGCGTAGGGACAGTGCGTGCAGATACGCAGTATTTT,CASSVGTVRADTQYF
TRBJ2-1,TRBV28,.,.,TGTGCCAGCAGTTCGAGGGGGTCCTACAATGAGCAGTTCTTC,CASSSRGSYNEQFF
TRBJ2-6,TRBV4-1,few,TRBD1,TGCGCCAGCCGGGACAGGGTTTCTTCGGGGGCCAACGTCCTGACTTTC,CASRDRVSSGANVLTF
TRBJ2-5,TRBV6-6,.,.,TGTGCCAGCAGGGTGCAGGGCTCACAAGAGACCCAGTACTTC,CASRVQGSQETQYF
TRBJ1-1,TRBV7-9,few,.,TGTGCCAGCAGCTCGTGGACAGCCTTGAACACTGAAGCTTTCTTT,CASSSWTALNTEAFF